Each of the 23 T cell receptor beta chains below was sequenced from the same sample in a study of blood T cells in healthy people across ages. The authors ran a second PCR of about 7 to 11 cycles using a sample-barcoded 5' primer and a J-beta primer mix. TCRdb ran MiXCR on the 5' RACE reads and lists one entry per CDR3 protein. Of about 900,000 distinct CDR3 sequences in the sample, less than 80% were seen once. The sample taken for sequencing was blood. These receptors were obtained from a man aged 30 to 45 in good health.

V and J are TRBV4-1 and TRBJ2-7; D may be TRBD2 (6 bases). The CDR3 is 14 amino acids. V lost 2 bases and J 1 base, leaving 9 bases between the germline ends. CDR1 MGHRA and CDR2 YSYEKL come from the germline V gene. In nucleotides, the CDR3 is TGCGCCAGCAGCCAACTGGCGGGGTCCTACGAGCAGTACTTC. Translation gives CASSQLAGSYEQYF.

This sequence joins TRBV29-1 and TRBJ2-3; 9 nucleotides line up with TRBD2. Per germline, CDR1 SQVTM and CDR2 ANQGSEA. CDR3 length: 14 residues. The V segment lost 7 bases and the J segment 2 bases; nucleotides outside the gene matches: 7. CDR3 nucleotides: TGCAGCGGCCGACTAGCGGCCGACACAGATACGCAGTATTTT. Amino acid sequence: CSGRLAADTDTQYF.

The V gene is TRBV9, the J gene TRBJ2-1; TRBD2 matches at 10 bases. The CDR3 has 19 residues. The V segment lost 3 bases and the J segment 0 bases; nucleotides outside the gene matches: 12. Germline V gene lookup returns CDR1 SGDLS and CDR2 YYNGEE. CDR3 DNA: TGTGCCAGCAGCGGGGGAGCTAGCGGGGGTTACAGCTCCTACAATGAGCAGTTCTTC. Translation: CASSGGASGGYSSYNEQFF.

The V gene is TRBV11-2, the J gene TRBJ2-7, with 9 bases that match TRBD1. This CDR3 is built from 14 residues. CDR1 and CDR2 (germline): SGHAT, FQNNGV. V lost 3 bases, J lost 4 bases, and 4 bases stayed unmatched. CDR3 coding DNA: TGTGCCAGCAGCTTGGACAGGGGTGCGTACGAGCAGTACTTC. Protein: CASSLDRGAYEQYF.

This clonotype has more than one count but fewer than ten. V usage is TRBV6-1 and J usage is TRBJ1-4; 7 nucleotides agree with TRBD1. After removal of 6 bases from V and 4 bases from J, the junction contained 8 bases not matched to a gene. Per germline, CDR1 MNHNS and CDR2 SASEGT. The CDR3 totals 15 residues. The CDR3 DNA is TGTGCCAGCAGCCATGACCGACAGGGTAATGAAAAACTGTTTTTT. Residues: CASSHDRQGNEKLFF.

The rearrangement links TRBV7-9 to TRBJ2-3; D possibly uses TRBD1 or TRBD2 (5 bases each). The CDR3 consists of 14 residues. The germline gives CDR1 SEHNR, CDR2 FQNEAQ (reference sequence). V shed 3 bases and J shed 2 bases, with 9 bases lying between them. The CDR3 DNA reads TGTGCCAGCAGCTTCGGGACGGCCACAGATACGCAGTATTTT. This sequence encodes CASSFGTATDTQYF.

This clonotype turned up a few times. A single base separates this from a much larger clone, so it may be a read error. The V gene is TRBV4-3, the J gene TRBJ2-5; 7 nucleotides line up with TRBD2. Germline loops: CDR1 LGHNA, CDR2 YSLEER. The CDR3 length is 17 residues. V shed 0 bases, J shed 11 bases, and the junction held 18 bases outside the gene matches. CDR3 amino acids: CASSQDPMWLAVNEQYF. The CDR3 DNA sequence: TGCGCCAGCAGCCAAGATCCGATGTGGCTAGCGGTGAATGAGCAGTACTTC.

V gene TRBV5-1 combines with J gene TRBJ1-4; D call uncertain. Trimming took off 0 bases at V and 6 bases at J, with 9 bases between the two ends. The CDR3 has 14 amino acids. In germline, CDR1 is SGHRS, CDR2 YFSETQ. The CDR3 coding sequence is TGCGCCAGCAGCTTGGTGGCAGGACATGAAAAACTGTTTTTT. Translating gives CASSLVAGHEKLFF. The complete variable domain, with remaining parts taken from reference TRBV5-1 and TRBJ1-4, reads KAGVTQTPRYLIKTRGQQVTLSCSPISGHRSVSWYQQTPGQGLQFLFEYFSETQRNKGNFPGRFSGRQFSNSRSEMNVSTLELGDSALYLCASSLVAGHEKLFFGSGTQLSVL.

This clonotype showed up just a few times. The chain is built from TRBV6-5 and TRBJ2-5, with D hard to call. CDR1 is MNHEY and CDR2 is SVGAGI in the germline V gene. With 4 bases removed from V and 11 bases from J, the gap between germline ends came to 23 bases. The CDR3 is 15 residues long. CDR3 residues: CASSSSYTGTTEQYF. CDR3 sequence (DNA): TGTGCCAGCAGTTCGTCTTATACGGGCACTACGGAGCAGTACTTC.

The rearrangement links TRBV7-2 to TRBJ2-7; D possibly corresponds to TRBD1 (5 bases). This CDR3 is 14 amino acids long. V was cut by 3 bases and J by 5 bases, with 14 bases left in between. Germline-derived CDR1 and CDR2 are SGHTA and FQGNSA. CDR3 bases: TGTGCCAGCAGCTTGAGCAGGGAAATCCACGAGCAGTACTTC. Translated, it gives CASSLSREIHEQYF.

This chain uses TRBV28 with TRBJ2-5; perhaps D is TRBD1 or TRBD2 (5 bases each). The V end was cut by 0 bases, the J end by 4 bases, with 15 bases between. Germline V gene data show CDR1 as MDHEN and CDR2 as SYDVKM. The CDR3 length is 16 residues. The CDR3 sequence: CASSLWGVTSRETQYF. Written as DNA, the CDR3 is TGTGCCAGCAGTTTATGGGGGGTGACTTCGAGAGAGACCCAGTACTTC.

The chain has TRBV4-2 and TRBJ2-3; D not certain. V gave up 0 bases and J gave up 2 bases, with 12 bases separating them. This CDR3 is 16 amino acids long. Germline-derived CDR1 and CDR2 are LGHNA and YNFKEQ. In DNA, the CDR3 is TGTGCCAGCAGCCAAGATCTCGGCTTATTCACAGATACGCAGTATTTT. Amino acid sequence: CASSQDLGLFTDTQYF.

The table lists this clonotype with a few counts. The chain recombines TRBV12-3 or TRBV12-4 with TRBJ1-5, with D possibly matching TRBD1 (5 bases). This CDR3 spans 15 amino acids. With 2 bases removed from V and 5 bases from J, the gap between germline ends came to 13 bases. The DNA for the CDR3 is TGTGCCAGCAGTTTACTGGGGGACGGAGATCAGCCCCAGCATTTT. Its translation: CASSLLGDGDQPQHF.

V gene TRBV18 combines with J gene TRBJ1-4; 7 bases are a match to TRBD1. After removal of 0 bases from V and 5 bases from J, the junction contained 3 bases not matched to a gene. CDR3 length: 15 amino acids. CDR1 KGHSH and CDR2 LQKENI come from the germline V gene. In nucleotides, the CDR3 is TGTGCCAGCTCACCACCGGGACAGCAAAATGAAAAACTGTTTTTT. Amino acids: CASSPPGQQNEKLFF.

The V call is TRBV27, the J call TRBJ2-1; weak D call: TRBD2 (6 bases). V was clipped by 2 bases and J by 5 bases, with 13 bases between them. The germline gives CDR1 MNHEY, CDR2 SMNVEV (reference sequence). The CDR3 is made up of 15 amino acids. CDR3 loop: CASSLLAGHNNEQFF. In nucleotides, the CDR3 is TGTGCCAGCAGTTTACTGGCGGGGCATAACAATGAGCAGTTCTTC.

The rearrangement uses TRBV12-3 or TRBV12-4 and TRBJ1-5, with a tentative D call TRBD1 (5 bases). V was clipped by 5 bases and J by 3 bases, with 23 bases between them. The CDR3 contains 18 residues. CDR3 sequence: CASSRSLFWTDNNQPQHF. CDR3 bases: TGTGCCAGCAGTCGCAGCCTATTTTGGACGGACAACAATCAGCCCCAGCATTTT.

The genes are TRBV5-1 and TRBJ1-3; 7 bases fit TRBD1. This CDR3 spans 17 amino acids. Trimming removed 0 bases from V and 0 bases from J; junction bases left unmatched: 6. Germline loops: CDR1 SGHRS, CDR2 YFSETQ. CDR3 loop: CASSLALTGHSGNTIYF. CDR3 in DNA: TGCGCCAGCAGCTTGGCCCTGACAGGGCACTCTGGAAACACCATATATTTT. Using reference TRBV5-1 and TRBJ1-3 for the parts outside the CDR3, the full variable domain is KAGVTQTPRYLIKTRGQQVTLSCSPISGHRSVSWYQQTPGQGLQFLFEYFSETQRNKGNFPGRFSGRQFSNSRSEMNVSTLELGDSALYLCASSLALTGHSGNTIYFGEGSWLTVV.

This chain connects TRBV6-1 to TRBJ2-7; a weak D match, TRBD2 (6 bases). The end of the DNA fits TRBJ2-5 better, so the J call may be wrong. The CDR3 is made up of 15 amino acids. The germline V gene has CDR1 MNHNS and CDR2 SASEGT. CDR3 sequence: CAGKGTQNIEKTQYF. CDR3 DNA sequence: TGTGCCGGAAAGGGGACTCAGAATATCGAGAAGACCCAGTACTTC.

This clonotype was seen repeatedly, ten times or more. The rearrangement links TRBV7-8 to TRBJ2-5, with D hard to call. Germline loops: CDR1 SGHVS, CDR2 FQNEAQ. This CDR3 has 13 residues. The V end was cut by 5 bases, the J end by 5 bases, with 12 bases between. The CDR3 DNA sequence: TGTGCCAGCAGCGGCCTAGGTTACGAGACCCAGTACTTC. This sequence encodes CASSGLGYETQYF.

The V and J genes are TRBV7-6 and TRBJ1-2; TRBD1 matches at 12 bases. This CDR3 has 15 residues. From germline, CDR1 is SGHVS and CDR2 FNYEAQ. The V and J ends lost 5 bases and 7 bases, in that order; junction bases with no gene match: 8. The CDR3 here is CASSPPGQGAGGYTF. In nucleotides, the CDR3 is TGTGCCAGCAGCCCTCCGGGACAGGGGGCCGGTGGCTACACCTTC.

This clonotype was observed many times. V usage is TRBV29-1 and J usage is TRBJ1-2, with 7 positions matching TRBD1. Germline V gene sequence: CDR1 SQVTM, CDR2 ANQGSEA. The CDR3 length is 12 residues. V was pared by 8 bases and J by 2 bases, with 5 bases of the junction left unmatched. DNA for the CDR3: TGCAGCATGGCAGGGGGGAACTATGGCTACACCTTC. It specifies CSMAGGNYGYTF.

J is TRBJ2-1 and V is TRBV28, with 9 nucleotides matching TRBD2. This CDR3 comprises 15 residues. Germline loops: CDR1 MDHEN, CDR2 SYDVKM. V lost 0 bases to trimming and J lost 8 bases; unmatched junction nucleotides: 5. CDR3 region: CASSLWPSGEDEQFF. CDR3 bases: TGTGCCAGCAGTTTATGGCCTAGCGGGGAGGATGAGCAGTTCTTC.

This clonotype was recorded a few times. The rearrangement uses TRBV9 and TRBJ2-4; 8 nucleotides match TRBD1. The CDR3 is made up of 14 amino acids. V was pared by 3 bases and J by 7 bases, with 6 bases of the junction left unmatched. Germline V CDR1 and CDR2: SGDLS, YYNGEE. The CDR3 reads CASSAGTGWNIQYF. CDR3 DNA: TGTGCCAGCAGCGCGGGGACAGGATGGAACATTCAGTACTTC.